Presented here are 22 T cell receptor beta chains from one specimen sequenced in a study of identifying expanded T cells in peripheral blood (dated by TCRdb to the late 2010s). The library relied on the immunoSEQ multiplex PCR assay. TCRdb mirrors the immuneACCESS table, restricted to in-frame sequences. Some clones are absent from its copies; in checked studies, under half trace to an unresolved V gene, and the reason for the others is unknown. This sample holds about 78,000 clones; about four fifths were observed only once. About 20% of the sample belongs to the ten largest clones. The specimen sequenced was blood. The receptors originated from a person between 18 and 75 years old in good health.

CDR3 DNA sequence: TGTGCCAGCAGTAGGGGACTAGCGGGAGGCTCCTACGAGCAGTACTTC. This translates into CASSRGLAGGSYEQYF. The gene calls are TRBV6-6 and TRBJ2-7, with TRBD2 matching over 15 bases. Germline loops: CDR1 MNHNY, CDR2 SVGAGI (reference sequence). There are 16 residues in the CDR3. V lost 5 bases, J lost 0 bases, and 2 bases stayed unmatched.

This chain uses TRBV7-8 with TRBJ1-2, with TRBD1 matching over 9 bases. The germline gives CDR1 SGHVS, CDR2 FQNEAQ. The length of the CDR3 is 14 residues. The V segment lost 5 bases and the J segment 6 bases; nucleotides outside the gene matches: 7. Here the CDR3 reads CASSLRDRVDGYTF. Written as DNA, the CDR3 is TGTGCCAGCAGCCTCCGGGACAGGGTCGATGGCTACACCTTC. The full variable domain, its missing parts supplied by reference TRBV7-8 and TRBJ1-2, is GAGVSQSPRYKVAKRGQDVALRCDPISGHVSLFWYQQALGQGPEFLTYFQNEAQLDKSGLPSDRFFAERPEGSVSTLKIQRTQQEDSAVYLCASSLRDRVDGYTFGSGTRLTVV.

This sequence joins TRBV28 and TRBJ2-3, with TRBD2 matching 10 bases. The CDR3 covers 14 residues. V dropped 7 bases and J dropped 6; count of bases not matched to a gene: 7. The germline V gene encodes CDR1 MDHEN and CDR2 SYDVKM. The chain's CDR3 is CASKASGRGDTQYF. Here the CDR3 DNA reads TGTGCCAGCAAGGCTAGCGGGAGAGGGGATACGCAGTATTTT.

The chain employs TRBV5-1 and TRBJ2-3, with 10 bases that match TRBD1. With V trimmed by 0 bases and J by 1 base, 5 bases remained unmatched. The V gene's germline CDR1 is SGHRS and CDR2 YFSETQ. This CDR3 is built from 17 residues. The CDR3, as DNA: TGCGCCAGCAGCTTGGGGTTTGGGACAGGGGGCACAGATACGCAGTATTTT. Amino acid sequence: CASSLGFGTGGTDTQYF.

The chain has TRBV7-2 and TRBJ2-7; 7 bases fit TRBD2. Trimming removed 1 base from V and 2 bases from J; junction bases left unmatched: 5. The CDR3 is 15 residues long. Germline loops: CDR1 SGHTA, CDR2 FQGNSA. The CDR3 reads CASSLGAGEAYEQYF. The CDR3 DNA reads as TGTGCCAGCAGCTTAGGGGCGGGAGAGGCCTACGAGCAGTACTTC.

The chain is built from TRBV5-1 and TRBJ1-1; 7 positions agree with TRBD1. The germline V gene has CDR1 SGHRS and CDR2 YFSETQ. This CDR3 spans 16 amino acids. J lost 0 bases, V lost 4 bases, and 9 bases had no gene match. The CDR3 DNA reads as TGCGCCAGCAGCCCATCCGGGACAGTTTTGAACACTGAAGCTTTCTTT. Translation gives CASSPSGTVLNTEAFF.

The J gene is TRBJ2-2, the V gene TRBV29-1; D possibly uses TRBD1 or TRBD2 (6 bases each). Germline V lookup: CDR1 SQVTM, CDR2 ANQGSEA. This CDR3 is 14 amino acids long. The V and J ends lost 2 bases and 4 bases respectively, with 11 bases between them. For the CDR3, the DNA is TGCAGCGTTGAATGGGGGGCTGGCACCGGGGAGCTGTTTTTT. Its protein is CSVEWGAGTGELFF.

This chain connects TRBV27 to TRBJ2-7; D gene ambiguous. The CDR3 totals 11 residues. Germline assignment: CDR1 MNHEY and CDR2 SMNVEV (reference sequence). The ends were cut back, 5 bases at V and 4 bases at J, with 6 bases in the middle. Here the CDR3 DNA reads TGTGCCAGCAGTAGAGGTTACGAGCAGTACTTC. Protein: CASSRGYEQYF.

The chain links TRBV30 to TRBJ1-1; D may be TRBD1 (6 bases). The V gene's germline CDR1 is GTSNPN and CDR2 SVGIG (reference sequence). The germline V and J ends were trimmed by 4 bases and 5 bases, with 17 bases remaining between them. The CDR3 totals 14 residues. For the CDR3, the DNA is TGTGCCTGGAACATCCTACAGGGAGGAACTGAAGCTTTCTTT. Its protein product is CAWNILQGGTEAFF. The entire variable domain, with the rest obtained from reference TRBV30 and TRBJ1-1, is as follows: SQTIHQWPATLVQPVGSPLSLECTVEGTSNPNLYWYRQAAGRGLQLLFYSVGIGQISSEVPQNLSASRPQDRQFILSSKKLLLSDSGFYLCAWNILQGGTEAFFGQGTRLTVV.

J is TRBJ1-4 and V is TRBV27; D call uncertain. This CDR3 spans 16 amino acids. The germline V and J ends were trimmed by 1 base and 8 bases, with 17 bases remaining between them. The germline V gene encodes CDR1 MNHEY and CDR2 SMNVEV (reference sequence). CDR3 sequence reads: CASSLYTPSFGEKLFF. The CDR3 nucleotides are TGTGCCAGCAGTTTATACACCCCAAGCTTTGGGGAAAAACTGTTTTTT.

The chain uses TRBV5-6 and TRBJ2-1; the match to TRBD2 covers 9 bases. CDR3 length equals 14 residues. The V gene end was trimmed by 3 bases and the J gene end by 7 bases; junction bases not matched to a gene: 5. Looked up from germline, CDR1 is SGHDT and CDR2 is YYEEEE. CDR3 DNA sequence: TGTGCCAGCAGCTGGACTAGCGCCCCTAATGAGCAGTTCTTC. This gives the protein CASSWTSAPNEQFF.

The chain joins TRBV5-5 to TRBJ1-5, with 7 positions matching TRBD1. Germline values: CDR1 SGHKS, CDR2 YYEKEE (reference sequence). The CDR3 runs 14 residues. Germline trimming cut 4 bases from V and 7 bases from J; bases unmatched to any gene: 8. Written as DNA, the CDR3 is TGTGCCAGCAGCAAAGGACAGGATGGGCAGCCCCAGCATTTT. Its translation is CASSKGQDGQPQHF.

This rearrangement joins TRBV4-2 to TRBJ2-2; 11 nucleotides line up with TRBD2. The CDR3 sequence is 16 residues long. Germline CDR1 reads LGHNA; CDR2 reads YNFKEQ. J gave up 4 bases and V 3 bases, and 4 bases lay outside the gene matches. CDR3: CASSHLAGGVTGELFF. CDR3 DNA: TGTGCCAGCAGCCACTTAGCGGGAGGGGTCACCGGGGAGCTGTTTTTT.

The V and J genes are TRBV5-1 and TRBJ2-4; 9 nucleotides align to TRBD2. V lost 0 bases to trimming and J lost 1 base; unmatched junction nucleotides: 2. In germline, CDR1 is SGHRS, CDR2 YFSETQ. This CDR3 comprises 16 residues. CDR3 bases: TGCGCCAGCAGCTTGGCCGGACTAGCGGCCAAAAACATTCAGTACTTC. It is translated as CASSLAGLAAKNIQYF. Full variable domain (rest looked up from reference TRBV5-1 and TRBJ2-4): KAGVTQTPRYLIKTRGQQVTLSCSPISGHRSVSWYQQTPGQGLQFLFEYFSETQRNKGNFPGRFSGRQFSNSRSEMNVSTLELGDSALYLCASSLAGLAAKNIQYFGAGTRLSVL.

V and J are TRBV4-2 and TRBJ2-7; 8 nucleotides match TRBD2. There are 16 residues in the CDR3. Germline V lookup: CDR1 LGHNA, CDR2 YNFKEQ. The J segment lost 5 bases and the V segment lost 0 bases, leaving 9 bases of the junction unmatched. CDR3 in amino acids: CASSQDLRAGADEQYF. The CDR3 region has the DNA TGTGCCAGCAGCCAAGATCTCCGAGCGGGAGCCGACGAGCAGTACTTC.

This clone was counted a few times. This chain connects TRBV5-1 to TRBJ2-2; D may match TRBD1 or TRBD2 (5 bases each). The CDR3 spans 16 residues. Per germline, CDR1 SGHRS and CDR2 YFSETQ. The ends were cut back, 0 bases at V and 4 bases at J, with 13 bases in the middle. The CDR3 sequence: CASSLAGTGSTGELFF. The CDR3 coding sequence is TGCGCCAGCAGCTTGGCTGGGACGGGATCCACCGGGGAGCTGTTTTTT.

The chain combines TRBV18 with TRBJ1-5; unclear D gene. V lost 4 bases and J 6 bases, leaving 13 bases between the germline ends. The CDR3 is 14 residues long. CDR1 and CDR2 (germline): KGHSH, LQKENI. Here the CDR3 DNA reads TGTGCCAGCTCACTTTACTCGGAGGGTCAGCCCCAGCATTTT. This sequence encodes CASSLYSEGQPQHF. Supplemented by reference TRBV18 and TRBJ1-5, the full variable domain reads NAGVMQNPRHLVRRRGQEARLRCSPMKGHSHVYWYRQLPEEGLKFMVYLQKENIIDESGMPKERFSAEFPKEGPSILRIQQVVRGDSAAYFCASSLYSEGQPQHFGDGTRLSIL.

The chain carries TRBV21-1 and TRBJ2-7. TRBV21-1 is deemed a pseudogene. The length of the CDR3 is 11 residues. The CDR3 coding sequence is TGTGCCAGCAGCAAGCCTTACGAGCAGTACTTC. As protein: CASSKPYEQYF.

The chain combines TRBV14 with TRBJ1-2, with 7 bases identical to TRBD1. Germline loops: CDR1 SGHDN, CDR2 FVKESK. The CDR3 consists of 15 residues. The ends lost 1 base at V and 6 bases at J; junction bases unmatched: 8. CDR3 DNA sequence: TGTGCCAGCAGCCAAGGCCAGACAGGGAACCATGGCTACACCTTC. Encoded protein: CASSQGQTGNHGYTF.

Turning to this clone: One end of the junction fails to match germline, which may point to a read error. The chain joins TRBV7-7 to TRBJ2-5; D may be TRBD1 or TRBD2 (5 bases each). The CDR3 sequence is 15 residues long. Germline values: CDR1 SSHAT, CDR2 FNYEAQ (reference sequence). The CDR3 DNA reads as TGTGCTAGCAGCCCCCAGTGGGGGACCCAAGAGACCCAGTACTTC. Protein: CASSPQWGTQETQYF.

This chain uses TRBV11-2 with TRBJ2-5; 7 nucleotides line up with TRBD1. Germline lookup yields CDR1 SGHAT and CDR2 FQNNGV. This CDR3 has 14 residues. The V segment lost 4 bases and the J segment 6 bases; nucleotides outside the gene matches: 8. CDR3 protein: CASSWDSTGKTQYF. CDR3 bases: TGTGCCAGCAGCTGGGACAGCACGGGAAAGACCCAGTACTTC.

This clone was picked up one time. The V call is TRBV5-1, the J call TRBJ2-5; TRBD2 might be the D (5 bases). Deletions cut 6 bases from V and 2 bases from J, with 17 bases between. This CDR3 has 15 residues. Looked up from germline, CDR1 is SGHRS and CDR2 is YFSETQ. The CDR3 DNA is TGCGCCAGCAAGGTCCGGGAATCGATTCAAGAGACCCAGTACTTC. Protein: CASKVRESIQETQYF.